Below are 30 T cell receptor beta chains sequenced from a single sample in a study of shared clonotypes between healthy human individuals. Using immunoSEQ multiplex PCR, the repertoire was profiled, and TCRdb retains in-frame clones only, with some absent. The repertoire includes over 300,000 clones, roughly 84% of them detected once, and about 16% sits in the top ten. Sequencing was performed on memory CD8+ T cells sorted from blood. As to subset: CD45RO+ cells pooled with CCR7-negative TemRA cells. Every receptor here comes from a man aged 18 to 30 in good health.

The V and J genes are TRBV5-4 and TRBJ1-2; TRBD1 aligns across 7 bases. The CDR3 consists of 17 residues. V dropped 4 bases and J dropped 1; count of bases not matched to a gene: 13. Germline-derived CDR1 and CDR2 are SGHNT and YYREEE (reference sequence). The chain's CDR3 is CASSPELGQLFNYGYTF. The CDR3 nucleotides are TGTGCCAGCAGCCCCGAGTTGGGACAGCTTTTTAACTATGGCTACACCTTC.

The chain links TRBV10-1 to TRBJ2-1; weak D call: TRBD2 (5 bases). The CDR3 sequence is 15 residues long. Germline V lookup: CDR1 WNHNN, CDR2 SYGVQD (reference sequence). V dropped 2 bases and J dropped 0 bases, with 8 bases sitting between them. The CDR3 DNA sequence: TGCGCCAGCAGTGAGGACTATAGCTCCTACAATGAGCAGTTCTTC. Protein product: CASSEDYSSYNEQFF.

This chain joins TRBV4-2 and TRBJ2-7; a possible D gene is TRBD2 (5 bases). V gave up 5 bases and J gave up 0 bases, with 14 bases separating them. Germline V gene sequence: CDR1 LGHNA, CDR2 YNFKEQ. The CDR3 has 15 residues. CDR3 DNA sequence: TGTGCCAGCAGCGAGGGTACAGAGAGCTCCTACGAGCAGTACTTC. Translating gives CASSEGTESSYEQYF.

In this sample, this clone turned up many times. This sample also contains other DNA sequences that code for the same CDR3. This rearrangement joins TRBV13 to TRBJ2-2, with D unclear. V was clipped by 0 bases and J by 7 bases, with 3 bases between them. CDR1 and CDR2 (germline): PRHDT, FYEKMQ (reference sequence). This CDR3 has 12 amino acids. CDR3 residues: CASSLGVGELFF. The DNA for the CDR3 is TGTGCCAGCAGCTTAGGGGTCGGGGAGCTGTTTTTT.

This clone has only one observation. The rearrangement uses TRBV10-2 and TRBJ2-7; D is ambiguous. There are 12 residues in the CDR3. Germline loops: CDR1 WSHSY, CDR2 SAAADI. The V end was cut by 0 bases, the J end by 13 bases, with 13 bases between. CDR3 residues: CASSESMDRRYF. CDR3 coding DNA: TGCGCCAGCAGTGAGTCGATGGATCGCCGTTACTTC.

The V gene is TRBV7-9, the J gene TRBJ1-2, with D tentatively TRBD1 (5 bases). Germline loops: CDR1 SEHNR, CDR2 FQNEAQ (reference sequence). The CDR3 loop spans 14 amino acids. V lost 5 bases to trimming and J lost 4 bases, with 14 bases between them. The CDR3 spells CASSMTTETYGYTF. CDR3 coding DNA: TGTGCCAGCAGCATGACGACAGAGACCTATGGCTACACCTTC. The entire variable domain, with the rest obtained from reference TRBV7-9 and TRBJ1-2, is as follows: DTGVSQNPRHKITKRGQNVTFRCDPISEHNRLYWYRQTLGQGPEFLTYFQNEAQLEKSRLLSDRFSAERPKGSFSTLEIQRTEQGDSAMYLCASSMTTETYGYTFGSGTRLTVV.

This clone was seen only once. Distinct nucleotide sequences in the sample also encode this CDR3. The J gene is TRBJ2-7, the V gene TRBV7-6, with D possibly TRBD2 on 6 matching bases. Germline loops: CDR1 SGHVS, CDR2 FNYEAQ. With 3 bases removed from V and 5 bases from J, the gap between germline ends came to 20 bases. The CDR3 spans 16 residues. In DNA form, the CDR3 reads TGTGCCAGCAGCTTGGGGGGTGGACGCCCCCTGGACGAGCAGTACTTC. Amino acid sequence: CASSLGGGRPLDEQYF.

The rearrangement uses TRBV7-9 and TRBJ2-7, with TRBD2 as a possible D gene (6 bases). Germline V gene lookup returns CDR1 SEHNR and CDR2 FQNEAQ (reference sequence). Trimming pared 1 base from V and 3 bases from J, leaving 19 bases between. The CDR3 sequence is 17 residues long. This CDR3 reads CASSLGPRGRTNYEQYF. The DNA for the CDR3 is TGTGCCAGCAGCTTAGGCCCCCGGGGGAGAACTAACTACGAGCAGTACTTC. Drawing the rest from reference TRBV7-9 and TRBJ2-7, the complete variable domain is DTGVSQNPRHKITKRGQNVTFRCDPISEHNRLYWYRQTLGQGPEFLTYFQNEAQLEKSRLLSDRFSAERPKGSFSTLEIQRTEQGDSAMYLCASSLGPRGRTNYEQYFGPGTRLTVT.

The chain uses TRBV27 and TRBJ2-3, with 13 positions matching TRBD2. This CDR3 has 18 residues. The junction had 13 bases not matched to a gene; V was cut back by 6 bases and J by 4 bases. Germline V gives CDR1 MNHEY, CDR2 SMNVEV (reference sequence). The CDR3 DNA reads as TGTGCCAGCAGCTTACTAGCGGGAGGGCCAGGGTTCCCAGATACGCAGTATTTT. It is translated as CASSLLAGGPGFPDTQYF.

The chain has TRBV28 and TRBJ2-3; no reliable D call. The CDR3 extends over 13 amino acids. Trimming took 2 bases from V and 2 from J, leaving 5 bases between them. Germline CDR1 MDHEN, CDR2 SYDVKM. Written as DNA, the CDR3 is TGTGCCAGCAGTTTAGACCCCACAGATACGCAGTATTTT. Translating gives CASSLDPTDTQYF.

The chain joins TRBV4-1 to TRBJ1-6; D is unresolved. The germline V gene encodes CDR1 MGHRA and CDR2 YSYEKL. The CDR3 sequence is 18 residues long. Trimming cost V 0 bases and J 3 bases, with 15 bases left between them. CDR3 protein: CASSQEETWHFYNSPLHF. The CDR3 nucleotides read TGCGCCAGCAGCCAAGAAGAAACTTGGCACTTCTATAATTCACCCCTCCACTTT.

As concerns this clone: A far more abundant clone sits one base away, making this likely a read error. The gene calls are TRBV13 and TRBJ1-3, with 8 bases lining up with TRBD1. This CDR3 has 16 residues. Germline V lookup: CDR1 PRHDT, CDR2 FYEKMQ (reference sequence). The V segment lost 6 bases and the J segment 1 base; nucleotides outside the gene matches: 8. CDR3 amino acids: CASRSSWTGSGNTIYF. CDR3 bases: TGTGCCAGCAGGTCATCCTGGACAGGGTCTGGAAACACCATATATTTT.

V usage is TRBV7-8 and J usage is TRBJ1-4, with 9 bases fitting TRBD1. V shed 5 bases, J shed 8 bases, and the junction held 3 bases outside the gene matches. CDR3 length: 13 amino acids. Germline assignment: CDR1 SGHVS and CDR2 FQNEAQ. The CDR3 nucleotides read TGTGCCAGCAGCCCCGACAGGGGGGAAAAACTGTTTTTT. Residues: CASSPDRGEKLFF.

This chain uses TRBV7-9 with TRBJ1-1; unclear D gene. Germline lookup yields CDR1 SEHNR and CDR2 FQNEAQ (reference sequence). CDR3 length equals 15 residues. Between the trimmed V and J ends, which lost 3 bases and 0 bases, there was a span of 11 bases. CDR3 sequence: CASSLRAGVNTEAFF. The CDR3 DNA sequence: TGTGCCAGCAGCTTGAGGGCAGGAGTGAACACTGAAGCTTTCTTT.

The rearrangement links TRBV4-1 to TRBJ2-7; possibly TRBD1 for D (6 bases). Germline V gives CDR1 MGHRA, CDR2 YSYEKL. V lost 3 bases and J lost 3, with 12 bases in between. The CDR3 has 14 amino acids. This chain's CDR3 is CASSHDRLYYEQYF. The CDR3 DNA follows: TGCGCCAGCAGCCATGACAGGCTTTACTACGAGCAGTACTTC.

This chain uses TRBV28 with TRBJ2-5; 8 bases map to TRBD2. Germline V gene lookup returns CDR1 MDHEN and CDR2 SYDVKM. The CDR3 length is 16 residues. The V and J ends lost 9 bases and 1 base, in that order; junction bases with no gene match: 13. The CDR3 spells CASFSGTTLFQETQYF. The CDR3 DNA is TGTGCCAGTTTTAGCGGGACCACTCTCTTCCAAGAGACCCAGTACTTC.

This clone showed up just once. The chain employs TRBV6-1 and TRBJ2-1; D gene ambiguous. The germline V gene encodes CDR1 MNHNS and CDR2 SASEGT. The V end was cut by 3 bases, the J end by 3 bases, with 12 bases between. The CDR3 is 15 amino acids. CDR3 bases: TGTGCCAGCAGTGACGATATGAGCCTCTACAATGAGCAGTTCTTC. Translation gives CASSDDMSLYNEQFF.

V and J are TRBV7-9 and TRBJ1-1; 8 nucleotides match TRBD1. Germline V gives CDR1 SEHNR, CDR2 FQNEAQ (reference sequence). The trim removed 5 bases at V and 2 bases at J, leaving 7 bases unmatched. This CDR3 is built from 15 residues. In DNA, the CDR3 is TGTGCCAGCAGCCCCAGACAGGGGCAAAACACTGAAGCTTTCTTT. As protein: CASSPRQGQNTEAFF.

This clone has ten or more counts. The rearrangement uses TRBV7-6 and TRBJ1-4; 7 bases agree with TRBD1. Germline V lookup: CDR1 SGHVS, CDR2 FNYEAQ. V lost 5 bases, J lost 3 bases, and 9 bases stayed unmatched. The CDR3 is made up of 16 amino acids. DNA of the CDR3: TGTGCCAGCAGCCCCCTTACGGGACAGCCTAATGAAAAACTGTTTTTT. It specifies CASSPLTGQPNEKLFF. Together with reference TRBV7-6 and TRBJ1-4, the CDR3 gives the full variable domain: GAGVSQSPRYKVTKRGQDVALRCDPISGHVSLYWYRQALGQGPEFLTYFNYEAQQDKSGLPNDRFSAERPEGSISTLTIQRTEQRDSAMYRCASSPLTGQPNEKLFFGSGTQLSVL.

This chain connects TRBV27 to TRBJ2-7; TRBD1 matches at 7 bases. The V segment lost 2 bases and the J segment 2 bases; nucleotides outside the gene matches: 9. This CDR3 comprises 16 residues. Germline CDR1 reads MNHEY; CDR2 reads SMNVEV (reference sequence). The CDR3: CASSLTSGTATYEQYF. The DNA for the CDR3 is TGTGCCAGCAGTTTAACATCCGGGACAGCTACCTACGAGCAGTACTTC.

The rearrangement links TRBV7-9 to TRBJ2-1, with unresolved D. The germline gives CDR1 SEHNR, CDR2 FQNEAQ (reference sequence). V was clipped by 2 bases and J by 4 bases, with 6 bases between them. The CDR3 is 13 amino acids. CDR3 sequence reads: CASSLWEYNEQFF. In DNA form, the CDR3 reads TGTGCCAGCAGCTTATGGGAATACAATGAGCAGTTCTTC. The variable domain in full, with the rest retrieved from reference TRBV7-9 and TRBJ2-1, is DTGVSQNPRHKITKRGQNVTFRCDPISEHNRLYWYRQTLGQGPEFLTYFQNEAQLEKSRLLSDRFSAERPKGSFSTLEIQRTEQGDSAMYLCASSLWEYNEQFFGPGTRLTVL.

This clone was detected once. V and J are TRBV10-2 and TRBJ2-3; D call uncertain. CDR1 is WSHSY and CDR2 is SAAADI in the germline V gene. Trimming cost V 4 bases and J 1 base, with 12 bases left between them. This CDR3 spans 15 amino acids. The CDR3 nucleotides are TGCGCCAGCAGTGTACTTGGGTGGGGCACAGATACGCAGTATTTT. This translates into CASSVLGWGTDTQYF.

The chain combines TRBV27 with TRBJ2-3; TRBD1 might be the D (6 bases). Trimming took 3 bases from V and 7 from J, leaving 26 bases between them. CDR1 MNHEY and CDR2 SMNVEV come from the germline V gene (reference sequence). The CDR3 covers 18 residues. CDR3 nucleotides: TGTGCCAGCAGTTTCCTGTTACAGGGCCTCCGTTCCCCTCATACGCAGTATTTT. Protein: CASSFLLQGLRSPHTQYF.

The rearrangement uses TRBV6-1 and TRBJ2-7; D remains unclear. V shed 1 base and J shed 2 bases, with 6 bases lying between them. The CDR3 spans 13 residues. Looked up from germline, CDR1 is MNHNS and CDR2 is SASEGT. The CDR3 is CASSEGDTYEQYF. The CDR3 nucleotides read TGTGCCAGCAGTGAAGGGGATACCTACGAGCAGTACTTC.

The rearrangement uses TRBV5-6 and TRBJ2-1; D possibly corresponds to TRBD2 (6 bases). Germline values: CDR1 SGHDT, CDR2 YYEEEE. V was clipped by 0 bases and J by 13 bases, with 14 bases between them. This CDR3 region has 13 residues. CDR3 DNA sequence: TGTGCCAGCAGCTTGGCGCCGGGGGTAGTTCAGTTCTTC. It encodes CASSLAPGVVQFF. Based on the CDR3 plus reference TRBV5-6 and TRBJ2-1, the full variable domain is DAGVTQSPTHLIKTRGQQVTLRCSPKSGHDTVSWYQQALGQGPQFIFQYYEEEERQRGNFPDRFSGHQFPNYSSELNVNALLLGDSALYLCASSLAPGVVQFFGPGTRLTVL.

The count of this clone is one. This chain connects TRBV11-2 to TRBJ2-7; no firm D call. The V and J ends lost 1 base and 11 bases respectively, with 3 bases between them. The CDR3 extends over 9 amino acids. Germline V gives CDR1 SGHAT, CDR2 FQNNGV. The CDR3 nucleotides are TGTGCCAGCAGCTTAGGAGAGTACTTC. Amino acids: CASSLGEYF.

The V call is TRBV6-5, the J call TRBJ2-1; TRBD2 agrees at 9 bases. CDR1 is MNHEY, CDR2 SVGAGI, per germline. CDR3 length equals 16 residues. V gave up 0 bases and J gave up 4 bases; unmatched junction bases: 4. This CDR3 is CASSYSVAGEYNEQFF. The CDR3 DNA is TGTGCCAGCAGTTACTCAGTAGCGGGAGAATACAATGAGCAGTTCTTC.

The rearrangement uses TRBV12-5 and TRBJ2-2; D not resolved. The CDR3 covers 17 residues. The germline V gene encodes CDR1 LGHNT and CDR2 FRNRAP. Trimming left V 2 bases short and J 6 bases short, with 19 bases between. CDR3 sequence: CASGLNPKGSVSGELFF. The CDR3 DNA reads TGTGCTAGTGGTTTGAATCCGAAAGGGTCAGTCTCCGGGGAGCTGTTTTTT.

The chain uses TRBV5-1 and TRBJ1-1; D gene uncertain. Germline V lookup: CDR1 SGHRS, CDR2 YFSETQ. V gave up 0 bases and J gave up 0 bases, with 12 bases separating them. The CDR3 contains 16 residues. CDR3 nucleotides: TGCGCCAGCAGCTTGGGGCAGGAGGACTTGAACACTGAAGCTTTCTTT. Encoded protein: CASSLGQEDLNTEAFF.

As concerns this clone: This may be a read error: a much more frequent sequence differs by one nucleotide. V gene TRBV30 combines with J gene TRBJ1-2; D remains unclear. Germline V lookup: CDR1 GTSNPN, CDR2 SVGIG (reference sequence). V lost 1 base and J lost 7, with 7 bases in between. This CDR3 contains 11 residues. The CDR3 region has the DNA TGTGCCTGGAGTGCGACATGTGGCTACACCTTC. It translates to CAWSATCGYTF.